This section outlines one T cell receptor beta chain sequence together with its context. Its antigen is not known. Trimming removed 3 bases at V and 4 bases at J, with 18 bases between. The CDR3 is 16 residues long. Per germline, CDR1 LNHNV and CDR2 YYDKDF (reference sequence). The data were obtained in a study of T-cell memory formation after mild COVID-19. Overall study: In these data, TCR clusters were largely donor specific.

MiXCR was run by TCRdb on the 5' RACE reads, yielding one entry per CDR3 protein. Here the sample spans 400,000 to 450,000 distinct CDR3 sequences, roughly 18% being singletons. Study-wide findings and caveats: There was a balanced CD4/CD8 profile in clones contracting day 15 to 85, and later expanders leaned CD4+. Contracting CD4+ clones lay largely in CM and EM, with CD8+ ones residing in EMRA.

Sample: PBMCs or a T cell subset sorted from them (not recorded which). This clonotype was sampled from a man younger than 30 who had mild COVID-19 (a few samples of this study predate the infection). Cell type and time point are not known. V usage is TRBV15 and J usage is TRBJ1-2, with a tentative D call TRBD1 (5 bases). The CDR3 sequence is CATSSRRAGHIYGYTF. The DNA of the CDR3 is TGTGCCACCAGCAGTCGACGGGCGGGGCACATCTATGGCTACACCTTC.